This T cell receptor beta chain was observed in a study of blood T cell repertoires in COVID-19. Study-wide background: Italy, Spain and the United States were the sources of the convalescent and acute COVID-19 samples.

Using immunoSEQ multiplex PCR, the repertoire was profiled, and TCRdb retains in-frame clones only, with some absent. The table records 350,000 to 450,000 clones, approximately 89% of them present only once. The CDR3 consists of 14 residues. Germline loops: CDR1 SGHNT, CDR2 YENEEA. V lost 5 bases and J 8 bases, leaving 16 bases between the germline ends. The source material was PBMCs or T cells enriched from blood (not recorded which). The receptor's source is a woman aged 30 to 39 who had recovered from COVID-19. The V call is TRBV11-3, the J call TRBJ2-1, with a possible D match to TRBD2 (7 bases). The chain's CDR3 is CASSLRGGADEQFF. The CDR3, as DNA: TGTGCCAGCAGCCTGCGAGGGGGGGCCGATGAGCAGTTCTTC.